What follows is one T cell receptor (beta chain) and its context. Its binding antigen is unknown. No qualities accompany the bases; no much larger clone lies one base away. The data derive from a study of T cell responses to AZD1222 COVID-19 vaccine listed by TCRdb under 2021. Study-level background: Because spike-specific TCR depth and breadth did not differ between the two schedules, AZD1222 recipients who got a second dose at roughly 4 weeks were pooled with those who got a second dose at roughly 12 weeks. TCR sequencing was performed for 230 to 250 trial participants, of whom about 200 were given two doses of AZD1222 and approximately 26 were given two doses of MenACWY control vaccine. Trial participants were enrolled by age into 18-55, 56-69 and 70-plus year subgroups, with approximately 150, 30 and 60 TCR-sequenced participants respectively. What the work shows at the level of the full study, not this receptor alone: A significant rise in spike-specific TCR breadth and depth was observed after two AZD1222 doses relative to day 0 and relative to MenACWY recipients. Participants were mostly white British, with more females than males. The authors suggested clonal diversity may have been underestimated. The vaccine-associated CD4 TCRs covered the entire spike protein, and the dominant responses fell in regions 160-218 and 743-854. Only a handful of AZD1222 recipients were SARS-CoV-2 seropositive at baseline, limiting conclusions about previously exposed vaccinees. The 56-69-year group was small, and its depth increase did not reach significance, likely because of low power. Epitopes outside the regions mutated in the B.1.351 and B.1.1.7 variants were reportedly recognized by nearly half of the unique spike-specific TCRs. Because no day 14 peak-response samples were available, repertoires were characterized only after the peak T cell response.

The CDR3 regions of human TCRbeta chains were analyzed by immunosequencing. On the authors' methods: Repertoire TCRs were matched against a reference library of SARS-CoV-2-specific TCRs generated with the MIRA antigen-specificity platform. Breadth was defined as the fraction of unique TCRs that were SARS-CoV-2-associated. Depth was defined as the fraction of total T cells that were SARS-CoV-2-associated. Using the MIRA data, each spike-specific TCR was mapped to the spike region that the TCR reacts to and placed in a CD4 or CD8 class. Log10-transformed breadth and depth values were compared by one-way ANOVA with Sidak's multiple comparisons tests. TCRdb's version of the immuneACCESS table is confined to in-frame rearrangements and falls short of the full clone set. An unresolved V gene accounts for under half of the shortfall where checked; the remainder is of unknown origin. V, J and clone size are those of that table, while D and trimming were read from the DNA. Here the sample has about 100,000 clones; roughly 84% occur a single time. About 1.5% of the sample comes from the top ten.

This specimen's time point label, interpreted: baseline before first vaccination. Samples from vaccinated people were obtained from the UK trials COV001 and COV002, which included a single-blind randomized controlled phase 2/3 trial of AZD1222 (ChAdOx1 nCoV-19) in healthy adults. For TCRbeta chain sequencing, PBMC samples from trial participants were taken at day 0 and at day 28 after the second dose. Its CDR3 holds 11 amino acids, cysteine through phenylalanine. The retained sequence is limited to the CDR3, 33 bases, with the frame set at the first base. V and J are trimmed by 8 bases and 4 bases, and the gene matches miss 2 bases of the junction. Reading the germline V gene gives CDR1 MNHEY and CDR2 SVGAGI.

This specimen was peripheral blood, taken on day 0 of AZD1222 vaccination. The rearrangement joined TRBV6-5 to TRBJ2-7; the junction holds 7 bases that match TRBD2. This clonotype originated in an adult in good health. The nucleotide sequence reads TGTGCCAGCGCCGGGGGGTACGAGCAGTACTTC. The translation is CASAGGYEQYF.